The entry that follows covers one T cell receptor (beta chain) sequence. A read error may account for a junction end that differs from germline. The data originate from a study of CD8+CD57+ T cells in acquired aplastic anemia. CDR1 is LNHNV, CDR2 YYDKDF, per germline (reference sequence). This CDR3 has 15 amino acids. Genomic DNA was employed as the template in profiling TCR beta VDJ and CDR3. MiXCR was run by TCRdb on the reads, yielding one entry per CDR3 protein. The table lists about 420,000 distinct CDR3 sequences, 65% to 80% of them singletons. The chain links TRBV15 to TRBJ1-6, with D possibly TRBD1 on 5 matching bases. Specimen: sorted CD4+, CD8+, or CD8+CD57+ T cells (not recorded which) from PBMCs. The clonotype comes from a human donor in good health, serving as a control. The CDR3 reads CASSPDRGYNSPHHF. DNA for the CDR3: TGTGCCAGCAGCCCTGACAGAGGCTATAATTCACCCCACCACTTT.